These T cell receptor beta chains were read from a single sample in a study of control samples from healthy donors and cancer patients. Profiling relied on immunoSEQ multiplex PCR, and the TCRdb table lists in-frame clones only, not all of them. This table holds over 150,000 clones, about nine tenths found once. The source material was blood. These receptors were collected from a woman aged 40 to 49 in good health. CDR3s include the opening cysteine and the closing phenylalanine or tryptophan. The order of the fields is J gene, V gene, clone size, D gene, CDR3 DNA, CDR3 protein. A D gene is named only where the DNA matches it firmly. Clone size is shown for a subset of rows, as once, few, many or a class of expanded clone.

j_call: TRBJ1-4
v_call: TRBV6-5
clone_size: -
d_call: -
cdr3_nt: TGTGCCAGCAGCGTCCAGAGAGTTAATGAAAAACTGTTTTTT
cdr3_aa: CASSVQRVNEKLFF

j_call: TRBJ2-2
v_call: TRBV4-1
clone_size: -
d_call: -
cdr3_nt: TGCGCCAGCAGCCGGATACCCACACAGGGACCCGGGGAGCTGTTTTTT
cdr3_aa: CASSRIPTQGPGELFF

j_call: TRBJ1-4
v_call: TRBV4-2
clone_size: -
d_call: TRBD1
cdr3_nt: TGTGCCAGCAGCCCGGACAGGGGGCTGGAAAAACTGTTTTTT
cdr3_aa: CASSPDRGLEKLFF

j_call: TRBJ1-2
v_call: TRBV18
clone_size: -
d_call: -
cdr3_nt: TGTGCCAGCTCACCCGGGACTGCTAACTATGGCTACACCTTC
cdr3_aa: CASSPGTANYGYTF

j_call: TRBJ2-5
v_call: TRBV14
clone_size: -
d_call: -
cdr3_nt: TGTGCCAGCAGCCAAGATCTGGGCCAAGAGACCCAGTACTTC
cdr3_aa: CASSQDLGQETQYF

j_call: TRBJ1-1
v_call: TRBV28
clone_size: -
d_call: -
cdr3_nt: TGTGCCAGCAGCCTACAGGATGAAGCTTTCTTT
cdr3_aa: CASSLQDEAFF

j_call: TRBJ2-3
v_call: TRBV19
clone_size: -
d_call: -
cdr3_nt: TGTGCCAGTACTGACAGGTGGGATACGCAGTATTTT
cdr3_aa: CASTDRWDTQYF

j_call: TRBJ1-6
v_call: TRBV7-6
clone_size: few
d_call: TRBD1
cdr3_nt: TGTGCCAGCAGCCCTGGACAGGGCCGTGGTTCACCCCTCCACTTT
cdr3_aa: CASSPGQGRGSPLHF

j_call: TRBJ2-7
v_call: TRBV4-1
clone_size: once
d_call: -
cdr3_nt: TGCGCCAGCAGCCAAGACTTCCCCTCCTACGAGCAGTACTTC
cdr3_aa: CASSQDFPSYEQYF

j_call: TRBJ2-7
v_call: TRBV5-1
clone_size: -
d_call: -
cdr3_nt: TGCGCCAGCAGCTTGGAGACAGAAAAGTACGAGCAGTACTTC
cdr3_aa: CASSLETEKYEQYF

j_call: TRBJ2-2
v_call: TRBV9
clone_size: -
d_call: -
cdr3_nt: TGTGCCAGCAGCGTAGTTGACGGGGAGCTGTTTTTT
cdr3_aa: CASSVVDGELFF

j_call: TRBJ1-2
v_call: TRBV5-5
clone_size: -
d_call: -
cdr3_nt: TGTGCCAGCAGCTTGGGCGGGGGGTGGAATGGCTACACCTTC
cdr3_aa: CASSLGGGWNGYTF

j_call: TRBJ2-5
v_call: TRBV5-6
clone_size: -
d_call: -
cdr3_nt: TGTGCCAGCAGCTTCGGGACCTTTAAAGAGACCCAGTACTTC
cdr3_aa: CASSFGTFKETQYF

j_call: TRBJ2-1
v_call: TRBV13
clone_size: -
d_call: TRBD1
cdr3_nt: TGTGCCAGCAGCTTCGGACAGGGCCCCTACAATGAGCAGTTCTTC
cdr3_aa: CASSFGQGPYNEQFF

j_call: TRBJ2-1
v_call: TRBV4-1
clone_size: -
d_call: -
cdr3_nt: TGCGCCAGCAGCCAAGATCCACTAGCTTACAATGAGCAGTTCTTC
cdr3_aa: CASSQDPLAYNEQFF

j_call: TRBJ1-1
v_call: TRBV5-1
clone_size: -
d_call: TRBD1
cdr3_nt: TGCGCCAGCAGCTGGACGACAGGGGCCGGGAACACTGAAGCTTTCTTT
cdr3_aa: CASSWTTGAGNTEAFF

j_call: TRBJ2-1
v_call: TRBV6-5
clone_size: -
d_call: TRBD2
cdr3_nt: TGTGCCAGCAGTTACTCTCTAGCGGGGTCTTACAATGAGCAGTTCTTC
cdr3_aa: CASSYSLAGSYNEQFF

j_call: TRBJ2-3
v_call: TRBV7-2
clone_size: once
d_call: -
cdr3_nt: TGTGCCAGCAGCTCCGAAACAGATACGCAGTATTTT
cdr3_aa: CASSSETDTQYF

j_call: TRBJ2-7
v_call: TRBV7-6
clone_size: -
d_call: TRBD2
cdr3_nt: TGTGCCAGCAGCCAAAGTCCATCGGGGACTAGCTCCTACGAGCAGTACTTC
cdr3_aa: CASSQSPSGTSSYEQYF

j_call: TRBJ2-1
v_call: TRBV4-1
clone_size: -
d_call: TRBD2
cdr3_nt: TGCGCCAGCAGCCAAGCCGCGGCGGGGGTGGGCAATGAGCAGTTCTTC
cdr3_aa: CASSQAAAGVGNEQFF

j_call: TRBJ2-7
v_call: TRBV6-6
clone_size: -
d_call: TRBD2
cdr3_nt: TGTGCCAGCAGCCGGACTAGCGGGGGCACCTACGAGCAGTACTTC
cdr3_aa: CASSRTSGGTYEQYF

j_call: TRBJ2-1
v_call: TRBV7-3
clone_size: -
d_call: -
cdr3_nt: TGTGCCAGCAGCTTGCGCGGCAGGCCGGCTTCCGGAACGTACAATGAACAGTTCTTC
cdr3_aa: CASSLRGRPASGTYNEQFF

j_call: TRBJ1-2
v_call: TRBV12-3/TRBV12-4
clone_size: -
d_call: -
cdr3_nt: TGTGCCAGCAGTTTTTTGGCGGACTATGGCTACACCTTC
cdr3_aa: CASSFLADYGYTF

j_call: TRBJ1-1
v_call: TRBV19
clone_size: -
d_call: -
cdr3_nt: TGTGCCAGTAGAAACAGGGAAGGGATTGAAGCTTTCTTT
cdr3_aa: CASRNREGIEAFF

j_call: TRBJ1-3
v_call: TRBV18
clone_size: -
d_call: -
cdr3_nt: TGTGCCAGCTCACCACCGGGGGCACCGGGAAACACCATATATTTT
cdr3_aa: CASSPPGAPGNTIYF

j_call: TRBJ2-7
v_call: TRBV6-1
clone_size: -
d_call: TRBD1
cdr3_nt: TGTGCCAGCAGTGATCGACAGGGGGCTAGGTACGAGCAGTACTTC
cdr3_aa: CASSDRQGARYEQYF

j_call: TRBJ2-3
v_call: TRBV7-6
clone_size: -
d_call: TRBD1
cdr3_nt: TGTGCCAGCAGCTTCGGACAGGGAGGAGATACGCAGTATTTT
cdr3_aa: CASSFGQGGDTQYF

j_call: TRBJ1-1
v_call: TRBV19
clone_size: -
d_call: -
cdr3_nt: TGTGCCAGTAGCCCCATCAGAGTTTTCACTGAAGCTTTCTTT
cdr3_aa: CASSPIRVFTEAFF

j_call: TRBJ1-4
v_call: TRBV15
clone_size: -
d_call: -
cdr3_nt: TGTGCCACCAGCAGAGATTGGACCGGGGCAACTAATGAAAAACTGTTTTTT
cdr3_aa: CATSRDWTGATNEKLFF

j_call: TRBJ1-3
v_call: TRBV28
clone_size: -
d_call: -
cdr3_nt: TGTGCCAGCAGTCCCCGGATCGGAAACACCATATATTTT
cdr3_aa: CASSPRIGNTIYF

j_call: TRBJ2-7
v_call: TRBV5-1
clone_size: -
d_call: TRBD2
cdr3_nt: TGCGCCAGCAGCTTGGGCCCCAGCGGGGGGGCCCAAGAGCAGTACTTC
cdr3_aa: CASSLGPSGGAQEQYF

j_call: TRBJ2-4
v_call: TRBV11-1
clone_size: -
d_call: TRBD2
cdr3_nt: TGTGCCAGCAGCTCCCGGGAGGGAGCCAAAAACATTCAGTACTTC
cdr3_aa: CASSSREGAKNIQYF

j_call: TRBJ2-3
v_call: TRBV5-1
clone_size: -
d_call: TRBD2
cdr3_nt: TGCGCCAGCAGCCCCCCAAAAGCGGGACCACTAAGGGATACGCAGTATTTT
cdr3_aa: CASSPPKAGPLRDTQYF

j_call: TRBJ2-7
v_call: TRBV19
clone_size: -
d_call: TRBD1
cdr3_nt: TGTGCCAGTAGGGCCGGACAGGGGGCCTCCTACGAGCAGTACTTC
cdr3_aa: CASRAGQGASYEQYF

j_call: TRBJ1-3
v_call: TRBV20-1
clone_size: -
d_call: -
cdr3_nt: TGCAGTGCTAGTGGGGGTAGCTCTGGAAACACCATATATTTT
cdr3_aa: CSASGGSSGNTIYF

j_call: TRBJ2-3
v_call: TRBV5-1
clone_size: -
d_call: -
cdr3_nt: TGCGCCAGCAGCTTGTTGACGGGGTCAGATACGCAGTATTTT
cdr3_aa: CASSLLTGSDTQYF

j_call: TRBJ1-5
v_call: TRBV24-1
clone_size: -
d_call: TRBD1
cdr3_nt: TGTGCCACCAGTGCCCTGGACAGGGAGGGCAATCAGCCCCAGCATTTT
cdr3_aa: CATSALDREGNQPQHF

j_call: TRBJ2-5
v_call: TRBV5-1
clone_size: -
d_call: TRBD2
cdr3_nt: TGCGCCAGCAGCTTGGTAGCGGGGCCCCAAGAGACCCAGTACTTC
cdr3_aa: CASSLVAGPQETQYF

j_call: TRBJ1-4
v_call: TRBV23-1
clone_size: -
d_call: -
cdr3_nt: TGCGCCAGCAGTCAGTCCCGATGGGGGGGGAAGAATGAAAAACTGTTTTTT
cdr3_aa: CASSQSRWGGKNEKLFF

j_call: TRBJ2-7
v_call: TRBV19
clone_size: -
d_call: -
cdr3_nt: TGTGCCAGTAGTATAGTACCAGGGACCTACGAGCAGTACTTC
cdr3_aa: CASSIVPGTYEQYF

j_call: TRBJ1-1
v_call: TRBV4-1
clone_size: -
d_call: -
cdr3_nt: TGCGCCAGCAGCCAACGTCAACGGGGGAACACTGAAGCTTTCTTT
cdr3_aa: CASSQRQRGNTEAFF